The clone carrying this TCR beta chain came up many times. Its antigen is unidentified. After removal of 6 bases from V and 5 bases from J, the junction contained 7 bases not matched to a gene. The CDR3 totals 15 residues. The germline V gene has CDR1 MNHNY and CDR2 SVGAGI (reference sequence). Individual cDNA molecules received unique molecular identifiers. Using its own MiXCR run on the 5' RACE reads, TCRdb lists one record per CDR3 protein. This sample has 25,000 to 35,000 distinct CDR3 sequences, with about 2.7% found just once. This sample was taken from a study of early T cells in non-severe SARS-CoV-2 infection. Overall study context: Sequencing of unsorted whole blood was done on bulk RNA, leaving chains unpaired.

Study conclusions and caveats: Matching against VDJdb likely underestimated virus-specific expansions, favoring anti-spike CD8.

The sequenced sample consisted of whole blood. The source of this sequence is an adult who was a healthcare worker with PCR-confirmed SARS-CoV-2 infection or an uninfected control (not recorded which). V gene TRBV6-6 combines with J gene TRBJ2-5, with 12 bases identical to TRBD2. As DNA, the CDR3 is TGTGCCAGCAGGAGTTCTAGCGGGGGGGCCGAGACCCAGTACTTC. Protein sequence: CASRSSSGGAETQYF.